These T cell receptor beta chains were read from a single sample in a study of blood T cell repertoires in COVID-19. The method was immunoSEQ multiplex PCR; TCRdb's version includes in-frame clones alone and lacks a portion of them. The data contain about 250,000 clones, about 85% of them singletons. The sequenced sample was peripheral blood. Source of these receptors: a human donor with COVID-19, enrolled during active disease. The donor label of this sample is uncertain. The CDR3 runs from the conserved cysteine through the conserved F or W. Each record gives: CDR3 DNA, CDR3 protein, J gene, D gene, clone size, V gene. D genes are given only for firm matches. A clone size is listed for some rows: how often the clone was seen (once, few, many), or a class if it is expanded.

CDR3 DNA: TGTGCCAGCAGTATAGACAGGGCGCTAGCTCCCCTTTCCTACGAGCAGTACTTC; CDR3 protein: CASSIDRALAPLSYEQYF; J gene: TRBJ2-7; D gene: TRBD1; clone size: NA; V gene: TRBV2
CDR3 DNA: TGTGCCAGCAGCTCAAGGTCCCTAGGGGACATGAACACTGAAGCTTTCTTT; CDR3 protein: CASSSRSLGDMNTEAFF; J gene: TRBJ1-1; D gene: NA; clone size: once; V gene: TRBV7-2
CDR3 DNA: TGTGCCAGCAGCTTACAGGGGGCTAATGAAAAACTGTTTTTT; CDR3 protein: CASSLQGANEKLFF; J gene: TRBJ1-4; D gene: TRBD1; clone size: NA; V gene: TRBV5-4
CDR3 DNA: TGTGCCAGCAGGGAAACAGGGAGGGGTGAAAAACTGTTTTTT; CDR3 protein: CASRETGRGEKLFF; J gene: TRBJ1-4; D gene: NA; clone size: NA; V gene: TRBV2
CDR3 DNA: TGTGCCAGTAGTCCTCAGGGACAGAGTAACTATGGCTACACCTTC; CDR3 protein: CASSPQGQSNYGYTF; J gene: TRBJ1-2; D gene: TRBD1; clone size: NA; V gene: TRBV19
CDR3 DNA: TGTGCCAGCACCCAGGGAACTGAGCAGTTCTTC; CDR3 protein: CASTQGTEQFF; J gene: TRBJ2-1; D gene: NA; clone size: NA; V gene: TRBV6-5
CDR3 DNA: TGTGCCAGCAGTTATAGGCAGGGCGCCGGGGAGCTGTTTTTT; CDR3 protein: CASSYRQGAGELFF; J gene: TRBJ2-2; D gene: NA; clone size: NA; V gene: TRBV6-2/TRBV6-3
CDR3 DNA: TGTGCCTGGAGCGACAGGGGAAATCAGCCCCAGCATTTT; CDR3 protein: CAWSDRGNQPQHF; J gene: TRBJ1-5; D gene: TRBD1; clone size: NA; V gene: TRBV30
CDR3 DNA: TGTGCCAGTAGTAGGGACAGGTTCACTGAAGCTTTCTTT; CDR3 protein: CASSRDRFTEAFF; J gene: TRBJ1-1; D gene: TRBD1; clone size: NA; V gene: TRBV19
CDR3 DNA: TGTGCCAGCAGCTTAGAAAGGGACAGGGGTACCTACGAGCAGTACTTC; CDR3 protein: CASSLERDRGTYEQYF; J gene: TRBJ2-7; D gene: TRBD1; clone size: NA; V gene: TRBV7-2
CDR3 DNA: TGCGCCAGCAGCTTGGAGCTAGCGGGAGGTCGCAATGAGCAGTTCTTC; CDR3 protein: CASSLELAGGRNEQFF; J gene: TRBJ2-1; D gene: TRBD2; clone size: NA; V gene: TRBV5-1
CDR3 DNA: TGCGCCAGCAGCCAAGATCGGGATGTCGGTGGCTACACCTTC; CDR3 protein: CASSQDRDVGGYTF; J gene: TRBJ1-2; D gene: NA; clone size: NA; V gene: TRBV4-3
CDR3 DNA: TGTGCCAGCAGCTTGGGCGGGACGATTACAACTAATGAAAAACTGTTTTTT; CDR3 protein: CASSLGGTITTNEKLFF; J gene: TRBJ1-4; D gene: NA; clone size: NA; V gene: TRBV5-5
CDR3 DNA: TGTGCCAGCTCAGAGGGGACAGAAACTAACTATGGCTACACCTTC; CDR3 protein: CASSEGTETNYGYTF; J gene: TRBJ1-2; D gene: TRBD1; clone size: NA; V gene: TRBV18
CDR3 DNA: TGTGCCAGCACCGATCCAGGGGCTAGCGGGAATACCGGGGAGCTGTTTTTT; CDR3 protein: CASTDPGASGNTGELFF; J gene: TRBJ2-2; D gene: TRBD2; clone size: NA; V gene: TRBV28
CDR3 DNA: TGTGCCAGCAGCTTAGGGGGCCCACACTATGGCTACACCTTC; CDR3 protein: CASSLGGPHYGYTF; J gene: TRBJ1-2; D gene: NA; clone size: once; V gene: TRBV7-2
CDR3 DNA: TGTGCCAGCTCTCCATCCGGACAGAACACTGAAGCTTTCTTT; CDR3 protein: CASSPSGQNTEAFF; J gene: TRBJ1-1; D gene: NA; clone size: NA; V gene: TRBV7-9
CDR3 DNA: TGCGCCAGCAGCTTGGACGTGGGGGGGGCCCCCAGCACAGATACGCAGTATTTT; CDR3 protein: CASSLDVGGAPSTDTQYF; J gene: TRBJ2-3; D gene: NA; clone size: once; V gene: TRBV5-1
CDR3 DNA: TGTGCCAGCAGTGTAACAGGATGGAATGAAAAACTGTTTTTT; CDR3 protein: CASSVTGWNEKLFF; J gene: TRBJ1-4; D gene: NA; clone size: NA; V gene: TRBV2
CDR3 DNA: TGTGCCACTACCGACGGCCAGGACTATGGCTACACCTTC; CDR3 protein: CATTDGQDYGYTF; J gene: TRBJ1-2; D gene: NA; clone size: NA; V gene: TRBV15
CDR3 DNA: TGTGCCAGCAGTGACAGGGGATTCGAAGCTTTCTTT; CDR3 protein: CASSDRGFEAFF; J gene: TRBJ1-1; D gene: TRBD1; clone size: few; V gene: TRBV6-2/TRBV6-3
CDR3 DNA: TGTGCCAGCAGCGGGGACAGGGCTTATCAGCCCCAGCATTTT; CDR3 protein: CASSGDRAYQPQHF; J gene: TRBJ1-5; D gene: TRBD1; clone size: NA; V gene: TRBV2
CDR3 DNA: TGTGCCAGTAGGGGACAGGGGGCGGTCACAGATACGCAGTATTTT; CDR3 protein: CASRGQGAVTDTQYF; J gene: TRBJ2-3; D gene: TRBD1; clone size: NA; V gene: TRBV19
CDR3 DNA: TGTGCCAGCAGTCTGACGACAGTACCCAACACTGAAGCTTTCTTT; CDR3 protein: CASSLTTVPNTEAFF; J gene: TRBJ1-1; D gene: NA; clone size: NA; V gene: TRBV7-9
CDR3 DNA: TGTGCCAGCTCCCCAGGGGAAGGCTACGAGCAGTACTTC; CDR3 protein: CASSPGEGYEQYF; J gene: TRBJ2-7; D gene: NA; clone size: NA; V gene: TRBV28
CDR3 DNA: TGCAGTGCTAGTAGTGGCAGGGAAAAACTGTTTTTT; CDR3 protein: CSASSGREKLFF; J gene: TRBJ1-4; D gene: NA; clone size: NA; V gene: TRBV20-1
CDR3 DNA: TGTGCCAGCACCGAACAGGGGATTAACTATGGCTACACCTTC; CDR3 protein: CASTEQGINYGYTF; J gene: TRBJ1-2; D gene: TRBD1; clone size: NA; V gene: TRBV11-1
CDR3 DNA: TGTGCCAGCAGCCAAGAGTGGTGGCGTGGGCAGGCTAATCAAGAGACCCAGTACTTC; CDR3 protein: CASSQEWWRGQANQETQYF; J gene: TRBJ2-5; D gene: NA; clone size: NA; V gene: TRBV3-1/TRBV3-2
CDR3 DNA: TGTGCCAGCAGCTTAGGGGGCGGAAATCAGCCCCAGCATTTT; CDR3 protein: CASSLGGGNQPQHF; J gene: TRBJ1-5; D gene: NA; clone size: NA; V gene: TRBV7-2
CDR3 DNA: TGTGCCACCGGGGGGCAAGAGACCCAGTACTTC; CDR3 protein: CATGGQETQYF; J gene: TRBJ2-5; D gene: NA; clone size: NA; V gene: TRBV15
CDR3 DNA: TGTGCCTGGAGTCCAGGGGCTGGTCAGCCCCAGCATTTT; CDR3 protein: CAWSPGAGQPQHF; J gene: TRBJ1-5; D gene: NA; clone size: NA; V gene: TRBV30
CDR3 DNA: TGTGCCAGCAGCTTCGAGGGAAGAACGGATGAGCAGTTCTTC; CDR3 protein: CASSFEGRTDEQFF; J gene: TRBJ2-1; D gene: NA; clone size: NA; V gene: TRBV7-9
CDR3 DNA: TGTGCCACCCCCGGGACACTCACTCTGTCTGCTAATAACTATGGCTACACCTTC; CDR3 protein: CATPGTLTLSANNYGYTF; J gene: TRBJ1-2; D gene: NA; clone size: few; V gene: TRBV19
CDR3 DNA: TGTGCCAGCAGCCCAGACCGGGACAGCTATGGCTACACCTTC; CDR3 protein: CASSPDRDSYGYTF; J gene: TRBJ1-2; D gene: TRBD1; clone size: NA; V gene: TRBV11-2
CDR3 DNA: TGTGCCAGCAGCCAAGATCTGGTAGGGGGACATTCACCCCTCCACTTT; CDR3 protein: CASSQDLVGGHSPLHF; J gene: TRBJ1-6; D gene: NA; clone size: NA; V gene: TRBV3-1/TRBV3-2
CDR3 DNA: TGTGCCAGCAGTTCCCCCGGACAGGAGCAGTTCTTC; CDR3 protein: CASSSPGQEQFF; J gene: TRBJ2-1; D gene: NA; clone size: NA; V gene: TRBV28
CDR3 DNA: TGTGCCAGCAGCGACAGGGGTGATCAGCCCCAGCATTTT; CDR3 protein: CASSDRGDQPQHF; J gene: TRBJ1-5; D gene: TRBD1; clone size: NA; V gene: TRBV28
CDR3 DNA: TGCAGCGTGCCGGGACAGGTGAACACTGAAGCTTTCTTT; CDR3 protein: CSVPGQVNTEAFF; J gene: TRBJ1-1; D gene: TRBD1; clone size: NA; V gene: TRBV29-1
CDR3 DNA: TGTGCCAGCGTTAGGGGGGGAGACGTGAGCACAGATACGCAGTATTTT; CDR3 protein: CASVRGGDVSTDTQYF; J gene: TRBJ2-3; D gene: NA; clone size: NA; V gene: TRBV6-6
CDR3 DNA: TGTGCCAGCAGCCGGGACACTTTTCAAGAGACCCAGTACTTC; CDR3 protein: CASSRDTFQETQYF; J gene: TRBJ2-5; D gene: NA; clone size: NA; V gene: TRBV5-4
CDR3 DNA: TGTGCCAGCAGGACTAGCGGGAGCTCCTACAATGAGCAGTTCTTC; CDR3 protein: CASRTSGSSYNEQFF; J gene: TRBJ2-1; D gene: TRBD2; clone size: NA; V gene: TRBV6-5
CDR3 DNA: TGTGCCAGCAGTGAATCCCAGGGGGGGAACACCGGGGAGCTGTTTTTT; CDR3 protein: CASSESQGGNTGELFF; J gene: TRBJ2-2; D gene: NA; clone size: NA; V gene: TRBV6-1
CDR3 DNA: TGTGCCAGCAGCCCCCGGGGGCGCGGGGGGAACACTGAAGCTTTCTTT; CDR3 protein: CASSPRGRGGNTEAFF; J gene: TRBJ1-1; D gene: NA; clone size: few; V gene: TRBV28
CDR3 DNA: TGTGCCAGCAGCCAAGATCTGGTAGGCGGCCTTCGAGAGCAGTTCTTC; CDR3 protein: CASSQDLVGGLREQFF; J gene: TRBJ2-1; D gene: NA; clone size: NA; V gene: TRBV3-1/TRBV3-2
CDR3 DNA: TGTGCCAGCACCTCACTGATCCGGGGGGGCAATCAGCCCCAGCATTTT; CDR3 protein: CASTSLIRGGNQPQHF; J gene: TRBJ1-5; D gene: NA; clone size: NA; V gene: TRBV27
CDR3 DNA: TGTGCCAGCAGCCCGAGGACTAGCGGGAGCAAGTTCTTC; CDR3 protein: CASSPRTSGSKFF; J gene: TRBJ2-1; D gene: TRBD2; clone size: NA; V gene: TRBV7-2
CDR3 DNA: TGCAGCGGCGCGACAGGGGGCGACTATGGCTACACCTTC; CDR3 protein: CSGATGGDYGYTF; J gene: TRBJ1-2; D gene: TRBD1; clone size: NA; V gene: TRBV29-1
CDR3 DNA: TGTGCCAGCAGCCCCCGACTAGCGGAGCAGTTCTTC; CDR3 protein: CASSPRLAEQFF; J gene: TRBJ2-1; D gene: TRBD2; clone size: NA; V gene: TRBV6-2/TRBV6-3
CDR3 DNA: TGTGCCAGCAGCCAAATCGCAGGGAACTATGGCTACACCTTC; CDR3 protein: CASSQIAGNYGYTF; J gene: TRBJ1-2; D gene: NA; clone size: NA; V gene: TRBV3-1/TRBV3-2
CDR3 DNA: TGTGCCAGCTCACGCTTCGGGTTGGAGGGAGGGATGAACACTGAAGCTTTCTTT; CDR3 protein: CASSRFGLEGGMNTEAFF; J gene: TRBJ1-1; D gene: NA; clone size: NA; V gene: TRBV18
CDR3 DNA: TGTGCCAGCACCTGGGACAGTATCAATCAGCCCCAGCATTTT; CDR3 protein: CASTWDSINQPQHF; J gene: TRBJ1-5; D gene: NA; clone size: NA; V gene: TRBV21-1
CDR3 DNA: TGCAGTGCCCGTGGGGGGGCCCAGGGGCCCCTGGCTAATCAGTACTTC; CDR3 protein: CSARGGAQGPLANQYF; J gene: TRBJ2-4; D gene: NA; clone size: NA; V gene: TRBV29-1
CDR3 DNA: TGCGCCAGCAGCCATTCCCTCAGGGGGGGACAGGGCTACGAGCAGTACTTC; CDR3 protein: CASSHSLRGGQGYEQYF; J gene: TRBJ2-7; D gene: TRBD1; clone size: NA; V gene: TRBV4-1